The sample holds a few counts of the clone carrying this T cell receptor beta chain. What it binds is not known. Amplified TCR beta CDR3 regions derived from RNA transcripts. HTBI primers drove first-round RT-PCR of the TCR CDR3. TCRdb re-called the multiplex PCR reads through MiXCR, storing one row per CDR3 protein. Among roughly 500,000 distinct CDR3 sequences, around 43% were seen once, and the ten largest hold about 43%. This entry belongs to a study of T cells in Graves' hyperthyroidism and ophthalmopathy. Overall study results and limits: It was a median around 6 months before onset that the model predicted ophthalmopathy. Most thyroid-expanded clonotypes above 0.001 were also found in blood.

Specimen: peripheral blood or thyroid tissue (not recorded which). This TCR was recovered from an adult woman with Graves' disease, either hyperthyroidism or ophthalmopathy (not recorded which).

DNA of the CDR3: TGTGCCAGCTCCCTAGATCTAGCGGAACCCCACTACGAGCAGTACTTC. Residues: CASSLDLAEPHYEQYF. The chain links TRBV6-2 or TRBV6-3 to TRBJ2-7, with 7 bases lining up with TRBD2. CDR1 MNHEY and CDR2 SVGEGT come from the germline V gene. CDR3 size: 16 residues. The ends lost 8 bases at V and 3 bases at J; junction bases unmatched: 16.